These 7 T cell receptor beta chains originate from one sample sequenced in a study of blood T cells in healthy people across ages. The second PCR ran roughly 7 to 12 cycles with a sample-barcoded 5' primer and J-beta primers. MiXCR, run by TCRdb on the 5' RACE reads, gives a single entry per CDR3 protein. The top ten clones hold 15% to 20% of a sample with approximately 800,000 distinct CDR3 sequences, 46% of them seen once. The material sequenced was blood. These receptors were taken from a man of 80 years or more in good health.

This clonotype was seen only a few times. CDR3 DNA: TGTGCCAGGAGGGTGGGGATGTCCCGGGTTACCACTGAAGCTTTCTTT. Amino acids: CARRVGMSRVTTEAFF. V usage is TRBV2 and J usage is TRBJ1-1, with D uncertain. CDR1 is SNHLY, CDR2 FYNNEI, per germline. This CDR3 spans 16 amino acids. V lost 9 bases, J lost 4 bases, and 24 bases lay in between.

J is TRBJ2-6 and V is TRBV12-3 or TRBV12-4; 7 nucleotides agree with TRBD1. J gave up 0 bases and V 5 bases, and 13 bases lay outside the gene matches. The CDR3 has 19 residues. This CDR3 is CASSGRRTGFYSGANVLTF. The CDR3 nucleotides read TGTGCCAGCAGTGGACGGAGGACAGGATTTTACTCTGGGGCCAACGTCCTGACTTTC.

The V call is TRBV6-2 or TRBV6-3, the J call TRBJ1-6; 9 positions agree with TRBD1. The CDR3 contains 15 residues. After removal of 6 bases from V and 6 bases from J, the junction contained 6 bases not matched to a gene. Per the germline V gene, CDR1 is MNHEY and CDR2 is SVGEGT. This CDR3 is CASRGRTGANSPLHF. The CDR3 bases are TGTGCCAGCAGAGGAAGGACAGGGGCTAATTCACCCCTCCACTTT.

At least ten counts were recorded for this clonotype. The CDR3 sequence is CASSFGASTDTQYF. Here the CDR3 DNA reads TGTGCCAGCAGCTTTGGGGCTAGCACAGATACGCAGTATTTT. J is TRBJ2-3 and V is TRBV7-2, with D tentatively TRBD1 (5 bases). Germline CDR1 reads SGHTA; CDR2 reads FQGNSA. With 3 bases removed from V and 0 bases from J, the gap between germline ends came to 7 bases. CDR3 length: 14 amino acids.

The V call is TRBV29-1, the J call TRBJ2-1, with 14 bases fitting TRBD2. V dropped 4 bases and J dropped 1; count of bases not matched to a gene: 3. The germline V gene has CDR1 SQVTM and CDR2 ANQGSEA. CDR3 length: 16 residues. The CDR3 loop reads CSVGLAGGRSYNEQFF. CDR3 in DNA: TGCAGCGTTGGACTAGCGGGAGGGCGGTCCTACAATGAGCAGTTCTTC.

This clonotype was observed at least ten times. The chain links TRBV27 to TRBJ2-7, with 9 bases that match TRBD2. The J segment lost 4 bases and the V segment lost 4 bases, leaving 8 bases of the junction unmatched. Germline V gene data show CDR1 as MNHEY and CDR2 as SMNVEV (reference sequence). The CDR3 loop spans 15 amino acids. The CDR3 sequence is CASSSQAGGTYEQYF. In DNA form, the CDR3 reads TGTGCCAGCAGTTCCCAAGCGGGAGGTACGTACGAGCAGTACTTC.

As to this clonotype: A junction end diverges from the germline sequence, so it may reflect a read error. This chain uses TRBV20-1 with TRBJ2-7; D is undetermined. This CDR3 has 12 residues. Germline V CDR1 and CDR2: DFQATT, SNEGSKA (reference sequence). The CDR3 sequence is CRARVRTYEQYF. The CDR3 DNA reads TGCAGGGCTAGAGTCAGGACCTACGAGCAGTACTTC.